This TCR beta chain was found in a study of identical twins. Study observations and caveats: Out-of-frame TCR alpha sharing in monozygotic twins exceeded recombination model predictions.

On this clonotype itself: The antigen is not known.

This CDR3 comprises 15 residues. Trimming removed 6 bases from V and 6 bases from J; junction bases left unmatched: 7. Unique molecular identifiers were present on cDNA, and template switching added a universal primer site. TCRdb reprocessed the 5' RACE reads with MiXCR, giving one entry per CDR3 protein. The repertoire holds about 470,000 distinct CDR3 sequences, with approximately 24% as singletons. The data were also submitted as part of a second study, on T cells expressing NK-cell markers.

This receptor was identified in a young woman in good health. The material sequenced was CD4+ T cells sorted from blood. V is TRBV12-3 or TRBV12-4 and J is TRBJ1-5; TRBD1 matches 11 bases. The CDR3 reads CASRRGQGVGQPQHF. CDR3 bases: TGTGCCAGCAGGAGGGGACAGGGGGTGGGTCAGCCCCAGCATTTT.